The clone carrying this T cell receptor beta chain was seen ten or more times. Its cognate antigen is unknown. The data are from a study of CD8 T cells in ankylosing spondylitis. Points from the study as a whole: Disease-associated clones were reportedly significantly overrepresented in matched ankylosing spondylitis synovial fluid.

The V end lost 4 bases, the J end lost 4 bases, and 7 bases lay between the germline ends. This CDR3 region has 11 residues. Germline loops: CDR1 DFQATT, CDR2 SNEGSKA (reference sequence). By quantitative 5'-RACE with molecular barcodes, the TCR beta libraries were made. MiXCR, run by TCRdb on the 5' RACE reads, gives a single entry per CDR3 protein. The sample shows some 130,000 distinct CDR3 sequences, about 8% of them seen only once. This receptor was taken from a male donor with ankylosing spondylitis. Sample: synovial fluid, either unsorted or a sorted T cell fraction (not recorded which). The V and J genes are TRBV20-1 and TRBJ1-2; D is undetermined. The CDR3 reads CSATVAYGYTF. As DNA, the CDR3 is TGCAGTGCTACCGTAGCCTATGGCTACACCTTC.